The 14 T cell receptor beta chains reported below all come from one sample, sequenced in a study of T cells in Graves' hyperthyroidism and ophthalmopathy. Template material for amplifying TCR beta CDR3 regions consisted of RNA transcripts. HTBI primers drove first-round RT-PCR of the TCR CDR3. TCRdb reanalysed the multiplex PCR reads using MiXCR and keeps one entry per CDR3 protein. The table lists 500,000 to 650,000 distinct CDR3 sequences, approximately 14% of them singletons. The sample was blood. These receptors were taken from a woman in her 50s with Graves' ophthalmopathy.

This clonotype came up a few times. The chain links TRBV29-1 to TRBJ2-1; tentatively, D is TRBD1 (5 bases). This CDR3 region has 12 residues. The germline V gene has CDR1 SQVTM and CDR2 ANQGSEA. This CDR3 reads CGRMGPYNEQFF. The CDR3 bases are TGCGGTCGCATGGGGCCCTACAATGAGCAGTTCTTC.

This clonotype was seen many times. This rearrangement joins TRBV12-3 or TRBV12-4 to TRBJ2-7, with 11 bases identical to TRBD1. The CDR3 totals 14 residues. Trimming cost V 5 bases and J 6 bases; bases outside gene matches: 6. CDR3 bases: TGTGCCAGCAGTCCGGACAGGGGGCTTGGCGAGCAGTACTTC. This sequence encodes CASSPDRGLGEQYF.

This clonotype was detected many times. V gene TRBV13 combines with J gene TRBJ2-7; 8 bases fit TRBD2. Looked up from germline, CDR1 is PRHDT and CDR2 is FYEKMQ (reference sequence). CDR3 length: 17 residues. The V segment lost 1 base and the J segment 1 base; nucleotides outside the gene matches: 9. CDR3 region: CASSLAPWREVSYEQYF. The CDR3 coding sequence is TGTGCCAGCAGCTTAGCCCCGTGGCGGGAGGTATCCTACGAGCAGTACTTC.

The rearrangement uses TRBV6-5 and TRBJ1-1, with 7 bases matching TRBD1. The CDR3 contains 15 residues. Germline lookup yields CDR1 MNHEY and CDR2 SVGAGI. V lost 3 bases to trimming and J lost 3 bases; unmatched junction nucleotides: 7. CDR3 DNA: TGTGCCAGCAGTTATACCAGGGACAGATACACTGAAGCTTTCTTT. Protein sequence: CASSYTRDRYTEAFF.

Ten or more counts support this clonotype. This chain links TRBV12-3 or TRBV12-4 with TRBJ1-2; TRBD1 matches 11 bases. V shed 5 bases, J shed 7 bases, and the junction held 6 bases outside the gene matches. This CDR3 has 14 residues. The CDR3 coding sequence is TGTGCCAGCAGTCTCGGACAGGGGGCCTCTGGCTACACCTTC. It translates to CASSLGQGASGYTF.

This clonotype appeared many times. The CDR3 spells CASSPDGGANVLTF. The CDR3 DNA follows: TGTGCCAGCTCACCCGACGGGGGGGCCAACGTCCTGACTTTC. The J gene is TRBJ2-6, the V gene TRBV18; D gene unclear. The germline V and J ends were trimmed by 3 bases and 4 bases, with 7 bases remaining between them. CDR3 length: 14 residues. Germline assignment: CDR1 KGHSH and CDR2 LQKENI.

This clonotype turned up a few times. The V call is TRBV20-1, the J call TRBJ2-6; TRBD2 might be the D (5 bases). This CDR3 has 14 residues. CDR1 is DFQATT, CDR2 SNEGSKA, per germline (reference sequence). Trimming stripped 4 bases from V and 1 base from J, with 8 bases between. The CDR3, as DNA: TGCAGTGCTAATACGGGATCTGGGGCCAACGTCCTGACTTTC. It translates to CSANTGSGANVLTF.

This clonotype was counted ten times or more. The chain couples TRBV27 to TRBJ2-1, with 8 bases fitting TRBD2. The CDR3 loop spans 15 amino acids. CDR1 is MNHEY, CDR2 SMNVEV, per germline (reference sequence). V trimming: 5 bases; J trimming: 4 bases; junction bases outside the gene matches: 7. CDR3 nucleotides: TGTGCCAGCAGTGGAGCGGGAGTGGGTTACAATGAGCAGTTCTTC. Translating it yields CASSGAGVGYNEQFF.

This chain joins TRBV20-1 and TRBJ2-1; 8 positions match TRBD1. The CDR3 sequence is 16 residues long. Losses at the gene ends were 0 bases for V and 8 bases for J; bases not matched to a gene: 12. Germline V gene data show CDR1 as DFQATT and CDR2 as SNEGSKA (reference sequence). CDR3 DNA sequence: TGCAGTGCTAGAGATACCGGGACAGGCGAGGAAGATGAGCAGTTCTTC. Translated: CSARDTGTGEEDEQFF.

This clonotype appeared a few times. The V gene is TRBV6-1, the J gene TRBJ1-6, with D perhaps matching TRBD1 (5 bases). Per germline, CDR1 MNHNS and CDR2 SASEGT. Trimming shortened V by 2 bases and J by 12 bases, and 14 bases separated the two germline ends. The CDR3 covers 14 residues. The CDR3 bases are TGTGCCAGCAGTGAAACGCCGGGGCGGAGACCCCTCCACTTT. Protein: CASSETPGRRPLHF.

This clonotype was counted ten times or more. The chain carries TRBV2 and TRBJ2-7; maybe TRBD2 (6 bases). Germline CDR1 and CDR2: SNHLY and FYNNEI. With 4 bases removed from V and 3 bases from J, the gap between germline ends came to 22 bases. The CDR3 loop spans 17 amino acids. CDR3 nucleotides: TGTGCCAGCAGTGTCCTCCCCCTCGGCGGGGTACACTACGAGCAGTACTTC. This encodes CASSVLPLGGVHYEQYF.

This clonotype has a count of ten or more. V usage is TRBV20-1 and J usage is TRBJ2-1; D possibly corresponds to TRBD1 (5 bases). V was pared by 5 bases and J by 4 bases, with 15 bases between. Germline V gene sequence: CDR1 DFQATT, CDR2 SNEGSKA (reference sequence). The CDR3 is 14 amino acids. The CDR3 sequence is CSAQRQQRYNEQFF. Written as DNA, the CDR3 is TGCAGTGCTCAGAGACAGCAACGATACAATGAGCAGTTCTTC.

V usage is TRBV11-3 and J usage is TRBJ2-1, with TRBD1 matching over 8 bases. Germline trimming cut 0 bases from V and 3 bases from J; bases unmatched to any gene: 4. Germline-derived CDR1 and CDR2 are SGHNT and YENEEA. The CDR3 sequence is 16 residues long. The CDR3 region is CASSLDGTGYYNEQFF. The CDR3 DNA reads TGTGCCAGCAGCTTAGACGGGACAGGTTACTACAATGAGCAGTTCTTC.

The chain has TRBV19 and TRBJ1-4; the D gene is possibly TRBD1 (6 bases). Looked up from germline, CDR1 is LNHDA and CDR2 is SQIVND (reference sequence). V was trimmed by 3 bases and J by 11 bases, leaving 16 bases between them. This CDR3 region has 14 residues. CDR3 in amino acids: CASSIEGGLRKLFF. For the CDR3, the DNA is TGTGCCAGTAGTATCGAAGGGGGTTTGAGGAAACTGTTTTTT.